Listed below are T cell receptor beta chains from one sample, sequenced in a study of identical twins. TCRdb independently ran MiXCR on the 5' RACE reads; one entry per CDR3 protein. The sample lists 700,000 or so distinct CDR3 sequences, 21% seen once, with roughly 4% in the top ten. This sample was also put to use in a study of T cells expressing NK-cell markers.

Material: PBMCs. The origin of the receptors is a woman aged 18 to 35 in good health. The CDR3 runs from the conserved cysteine through the conserved F or W. Each record gives: clone size, V gene, D gene, J gene, CDR3 DNA, CDR3 protein. The D gene is left open where the match is weak. Size is omitted from some rows. Given values are once, few, many or a class for expanded clones.

abundance: many; v_gene: TRBV20-1; d_gene: -; j_gene: TRBJ2-5; CDR3nt: TGCAGTGCTAGAGATAGGCAGAGCTTCGGGGAGACCCAGTACTTC; CDR3aa: CSARDRQSFGETQYF
abundance: once; v_gene: TRBV20-1; d_gene: TRBD1; j_gene: TRBJ2-7; CDR3nt: TGCAGTTCTAGTGGCAGGGGGTTTCTAATCGAGCAGTACTTC; CDR3aa: CSSSGRGFLIEQYF
abundance: -; v_gene: TRBV6-1; d_gene: -; j_gene: TRBJ2-7; CDR3nt: TGTGCCAGCAGTGAACAAGGGGGGCACCCCCACGAGCAGTACTTC; CDR3aa: CASSEQGGHPHEQYF
abundance: -; v_gene: TRBV7-9; d_gene: -; j_gene: TRBJ2-5; CDR3nt: TGTGCCAGCAGGCCCCCACTAGCCCAAGAGACCCAGTACTTC; CDR3aa: CASRPPLAQETQYF
abundance: -; v_gene: TRBV6-6; d_gene: -; j_gene: TRBJ2-3; CDR3nt: TGTGCCAGCGGTACTTCTTCAGATACGCAGTATTTT; CDR3aa: CASGTSSDTQYF
abundance: -; v_gene: TRBV6-1; d_gene: -; j_gene: TRBJ2-2; CDR3nt: TGTGCCAGCAGCCCGTCCTTCACCGGGGAGCTGTTTTTT; CDR3aa: CASSPSFTGELFF
abundance: once; v_gene: TRBV10-3; d_gene: -; j_gene: TRBJ2-5; CDR3nt: TGTGCCATCAGTGAGTCCCTGACGCAAGAGACCCAGTACTTC; CDR3aa: CAISESLTQETQYF
abundance: many; v_gene: TRBV5-1; d_gene: TRBD2; j_gene: TRBJ2-1; CDR3nt: TGCGCCAGCAGCTTGGGACTAGCGGGAGGTACCTACAATGAGCAGTTCTTC; CDR3aa: CASSLGLAGGTYNEQFF
abundance: -; v_gene: TRBV10-2; d_gene: -; j_gene: TRBJ2-5; CDR3nt: TGCGCCAGCAGTGAGAAGGCTACCCCATACTTC; CDR3aa: CASSEKATPYF
abundance: few; v_gene: TRBV12-3/TRBV12-4; d_gene: TRBD2; j_gene: TRBJ2-3; CDR3nt: TGTGCCAGCAGTTATGCAAGGGACTACACAGATACGCAGTATTTT; CDR3aa: CASSYARDYTDTQYF
abundance: few; v_gene: TRBV29-1; d_gene: -; j_gene: TRBJ2-7; CDR3nt: TGCAGCGTTGAAGATCCTCCCGAGGGAGGCGAGCAGTACTTC; CDR3aa: CSVEDPPEGGEQYF
abundance: many; v_gene: TRBV20-1; d_gene: TRBD1; j_gene: TRBJ2-1; CDR3nt: TGCAGTGCGCGGGACCGCACAGGGGGTCTGTTCTTC; CDR3aa: CSARDRTGGLFF
abundance: -; v_gene: TRBV20-1; d_gene: TRBD2; j_gene: TRBJ2-1; CDR3nt: TGCAGTGTTACGAAACTGGCCGGGACTAGCTCTATCAATGAGCAGTTCTTC; CDR3aa: CSVTKLAGTSSINEQFF
abundance: many; v_gene: TRBV5-1; d_gene: -; j_gene: TRBJ1-2; CDR3nt: TGCGCCAGCAGCTTGAGTTCGGGGTATGGCTACACCTTC; CDR3aa: CASSLSSGYGYTF
abundance: -; v_gene: TRBV20-1; d_gene: TRBD2; j_gene: TRBJ2-1; CDR3nt: TGCAGTGCTAGGGGTGGGGAGGGGCCTCTACAGAATGAGCAGTTCTTC; CDR3aa: CSARGGEGPLQNEQFF
abundance: -; v_gene: TRBV5-1; d_gene: TRBD2; j_gene: TRBJ2-1; CDR3nt: TGCGCCAGCAGCTTGCCGGAACTAGCGGAGCAGTTCTTC; CDR3aa: CASSLPELAEQFF
abundance: -; v_gene: TRBV29-1; d_gene: -; j_gene: TRBJ2-1; CDR3nt: TGCAGCGTTGACGGATTCTTAGGAGGGGTCGATGAGCAGTTCTTC; CDR3aa: CSVDGFLGGVDEQFF
abundance: many; v_gene: TRBV6-5; d_gene: -; j_gene: TRBJ2-7; CDR3nt: TGTGCCAGCAGATCCCAGGGGTCCGAGCAGTACTTC; CDR3aa: CASRSQGSEQYF
abundance: -; v_gene: TRBV5-5; d_gene: TRBD1; j_gene: TRBJ2-7; CDR3nt: TGTGCCAGCAGAGGACAGGACAACTACGAGCAGTACTTC; CDR3aa: CASRGQDNYEQYF
abundance: few; v_gene: TRBV18; d_gene: TRBD1; j_gene: TRBJ2-7; CDR3nt: TGTGCCAGCTCACCAGATTTGACAGGGGCCTACGAGCAGTACTTC; CDR3aa: CASSPDLTGAYEQYF
abundance: -; v_gene: TRBV3-1; d_gene: -; j_gene: TRBJ1-5; CDR3nt: TGTGCCAGCAGCCAAGACGTGAGCAATCAGCCCCAGCATTTT; CDR3aa: CASSQDVSNQPQHF
abundance: many; v_gene: TRBV9; d_gene: -; j_gene: TRBJ2-1; CDR3nt: TGTGCCAGCAGCGTTGAGAGGGGCCCCTACAATGAGCAGTTCTTC; CDR3aa: CASSVERGPYNEQFF
abundance: -; v_gene: TRBV21-1; d_gene: -; j_gene: TRBJ1-4; CDR3nt: TGTGCCAGCAGCTTAAGACAGGGCCTTGGGGAAAAACTGTTTTTT; CDR3aa: CASSLRQGLGEKLFF
abundance: few; v_gene: TRBV20-1; d_gene: TRBD1; j_gene: TRBJ2-7; CDR3nt: TGCAGTGCAGAAGGGACAGGGAAATCCTACGAGCAGTACTTC; CDR3aa: CSAEGTGKSYEQYF
abundance: -; v_gene: TRBV7-2; d_gene: -; j_gene: TRBJ2-7; CDR3nt: TGTGCCAGCAGCTTAGCGCGCGGCAGCTCCTACGAGCAGTACTTC; CDR3aa: CASSLARGSSYEQYF
abundance: -; v_gene: TRBV18; d_gene: -; j_gene: TRBJ1-2; CDR3nt: TGTGCCAGCTCACCGAAGGGGGTACAATGGCACTATGGCTACACCTTC; CDR3aa: CASSPKGVQWHYGYTF
abundance: -; v_gene: TRBV3-1; d_gene: TRBD2; j_gene: TRBJ2-3; CDR3nt: TGTGCCAGCAGTTTCTTCGTGTGGCGGGAGTATGGGGAGACAGATACGCAGTATTTT; CDR3aa: CASSFFVWREYGETDTQYF